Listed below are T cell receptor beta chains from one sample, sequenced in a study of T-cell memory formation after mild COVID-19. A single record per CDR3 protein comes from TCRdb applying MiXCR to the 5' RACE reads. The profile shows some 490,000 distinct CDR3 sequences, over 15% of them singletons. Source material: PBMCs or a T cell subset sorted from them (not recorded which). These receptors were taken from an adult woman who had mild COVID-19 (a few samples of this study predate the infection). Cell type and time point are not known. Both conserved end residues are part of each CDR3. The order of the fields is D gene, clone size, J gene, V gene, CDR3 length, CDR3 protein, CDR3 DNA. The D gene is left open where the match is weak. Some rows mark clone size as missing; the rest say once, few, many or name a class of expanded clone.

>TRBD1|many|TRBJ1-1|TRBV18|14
CASSLPGGAPEAFF
TGTGCCAGCTCCCTCCCAGGGGGCGCACCTGAAGCTTTCTTT
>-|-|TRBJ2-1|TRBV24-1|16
CATSAAEGAKWNEQFF
TGTGCCACCAGTGCCGCGGAGGGGGCTAAGTGGAATGAGCAGTTCTTC
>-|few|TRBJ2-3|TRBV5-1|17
CASSLALSGLSTDTQYF
TGCGCCAGCAGCTTGGCACTATCGGGACTTTCAACAGATACGCAGTATTTT
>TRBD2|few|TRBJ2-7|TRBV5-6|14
CASRQGRGGNEQYF
TGTGCCAGCAGACAAGGGCGCGGGGGTAACGAGCAGTACTTC
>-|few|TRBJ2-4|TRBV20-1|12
CSASPPLGLRHF
TGCAGTGCAAGCCCTCCCCTGGGTCTGAGGCACTTC
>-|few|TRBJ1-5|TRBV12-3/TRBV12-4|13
CASSRADNQPQHF
TGTGCCAGCAGTCGGGCAGATAATCAGCCCCAGCATTTT
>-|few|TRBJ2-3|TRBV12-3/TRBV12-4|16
CASSPGGGGRTDTQYF
TGTGCCAGCAGTCCCGGGGGAGGCGGACGCACAGATACGCAGTATTTT
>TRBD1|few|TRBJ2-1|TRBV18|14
CASSPQGVYNEQFF
TGTGCCAGCTCCCCACAGGGGGTCTACAATGAGCAGTTCTTC
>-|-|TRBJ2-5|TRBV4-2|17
CASSQGGGHGVGETQYF
TGTGCCAGCAGCCAAGGAGGGGGACACGGAGTTGGGGAGACCCAGTACTTC
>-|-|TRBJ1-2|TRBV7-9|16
CASNHHVETANYGYTF
TGTGCCAGCAACCATCATGTGGAGACAGCTAACTATGGCTACACCTTC
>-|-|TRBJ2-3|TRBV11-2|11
CASSSTHTQYF
TGTGCCAGCAGCTCTACCCATACGCAGTATTTT